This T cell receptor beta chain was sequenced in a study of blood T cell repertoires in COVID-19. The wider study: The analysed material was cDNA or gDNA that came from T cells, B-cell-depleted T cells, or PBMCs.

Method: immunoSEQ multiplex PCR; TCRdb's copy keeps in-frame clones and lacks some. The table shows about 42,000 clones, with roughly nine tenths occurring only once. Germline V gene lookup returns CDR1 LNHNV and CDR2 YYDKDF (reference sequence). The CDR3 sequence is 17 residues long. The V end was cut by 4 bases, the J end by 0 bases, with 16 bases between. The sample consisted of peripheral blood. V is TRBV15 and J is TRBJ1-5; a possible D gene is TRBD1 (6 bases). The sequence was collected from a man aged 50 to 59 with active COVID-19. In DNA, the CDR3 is TGTGCCACCAGCAACCCTTCGAAGGGGGATAGCAATCAGCCCCAGCATTTT. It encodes CATSNPSKGDSNQPQHF.